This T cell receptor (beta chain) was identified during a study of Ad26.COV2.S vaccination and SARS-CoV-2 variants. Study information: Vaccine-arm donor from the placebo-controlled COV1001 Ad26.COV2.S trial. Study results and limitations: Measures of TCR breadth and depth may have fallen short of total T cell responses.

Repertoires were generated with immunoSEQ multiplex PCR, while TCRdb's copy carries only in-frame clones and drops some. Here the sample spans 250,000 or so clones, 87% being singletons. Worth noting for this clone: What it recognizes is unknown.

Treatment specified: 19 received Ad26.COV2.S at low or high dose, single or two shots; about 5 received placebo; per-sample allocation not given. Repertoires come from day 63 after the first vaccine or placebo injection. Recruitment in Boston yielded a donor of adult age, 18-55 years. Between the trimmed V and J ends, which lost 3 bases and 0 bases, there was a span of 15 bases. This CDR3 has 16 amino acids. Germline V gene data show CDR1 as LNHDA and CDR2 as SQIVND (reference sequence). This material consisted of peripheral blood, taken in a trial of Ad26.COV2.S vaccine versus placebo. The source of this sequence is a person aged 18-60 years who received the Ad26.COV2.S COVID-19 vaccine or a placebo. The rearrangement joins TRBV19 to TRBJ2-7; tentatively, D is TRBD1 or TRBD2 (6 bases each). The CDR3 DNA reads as TGTGCCAGTAGTATGGGGCCGGGGGCCAGCTCCTACGAGCAGTACTTC. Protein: CASSMGPGASSYEQYF.